This paragraph covers one TCR beta chain sequence. Its cognate antigen is unknown. This sample was included in a study of OX40 agonist ivuxolimab in advanced cancers. As for the study in general: Melanoma, hepatocellular carcinoma, head and neck or renal cell cancer occurred in dose-escalation patients. The study, taken as a whole, reports: Nonresponders included some who also had low normalized T-cell clonal expansion.

Trimming at V came to 2 bases and at J to 5 bases, leaving 11 bases not matched to a gene. Germline-derived CDR1 and CDR2 are SSHAT and FNYEAQ (reference sequence). This CDR3 contains 16 residues. This table comes from immunoSEQ multiplex PCR, and its TCRdb copy is limited to in-frame clones, with some not included. Among about 150,000 clones, about 93% were seen once, and the ten largest hold approximately 1%. Sequenced here: CD4+ or CD8+ T cells sorted from blood, sampled in a trial of the OX40 agonist ivuxolimab. This chain connects TRBV7-7 to TRBJ2-5; TRBD2 matches 7 bases. The TCR sequence derives from an adult with an advanced solid tumor such as melanoma, head and neck, liver or kidney cancer. The CDR3 spells CASSLLAGEVGETQYF. CDR3 nucleotides: TGTGCCAGCAGCTTATTGGCGGGGGAAGTGGGGGAGACCCAGTACTTC.